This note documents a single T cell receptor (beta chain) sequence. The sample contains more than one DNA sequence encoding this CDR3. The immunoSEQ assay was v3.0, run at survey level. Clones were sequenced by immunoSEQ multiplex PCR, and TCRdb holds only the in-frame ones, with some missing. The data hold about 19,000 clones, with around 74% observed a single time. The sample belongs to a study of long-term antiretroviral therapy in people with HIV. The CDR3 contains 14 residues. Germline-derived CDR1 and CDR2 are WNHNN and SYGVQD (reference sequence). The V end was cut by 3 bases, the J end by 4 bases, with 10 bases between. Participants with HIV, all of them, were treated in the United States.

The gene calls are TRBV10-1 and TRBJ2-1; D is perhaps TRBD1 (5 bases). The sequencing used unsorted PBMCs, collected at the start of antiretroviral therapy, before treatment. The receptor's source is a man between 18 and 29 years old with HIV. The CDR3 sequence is CASSESRAYNEQFF. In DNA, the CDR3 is TGCGCCAGCAGTGAATCCAGGGCGTACAATGAGCAGTTCTTC.